Presented here are 27 T cell receptor beta chains from one specimen sequenced in a study of T cells in Graves' hyperthyroidism and ophthalmopathy. Amplification of TCR beta CDR3 regions used RNA as the template. Using the HTBI primer set, a first-round RT-PCR was run on the TCR CDR3. TCRdb re-analysed the multiplex PCR reads in MiXCR, keeping a single row per CDR3 protein. The sample has 300,000 to 350,000 distinct CDR3 sequences, roughly 15% seen once; the top ten hold around 34%. The sequenced sample consisted of blood. The receptor set was obtained from a man aged 25-40 years with Graves' hyperthyroidism.

This clonotype was seen at least ten times. The chain is built from TRBV6-1 and TRBJ1-5; 9 bases fit TRBD1. The CDR3 is made up of 14 amino acids. V lost 10 bases to trimming and J lost 0 bases; unmatched junction nucleotides: 4. Germline-derived CDR1 and CDR2 are MNHNS and SASEGT. The CDR3 spells CATRTGASNQPQHF. CDR3 nucleotides: TGTGCCACCAGGACAGGGGCTAGCAATCAGCCCCAGCATTTT.

This clonotype appeared a few times. The chain employs TRBV4-2 and TRBJ2-3; either TRBD1 or TRBD2 may fit D (6 bases each). V lost 8 bases and J 8 bases, leaving 20 bases between the germline ends. The CDR3 length is 14 residues. Looked up from germline, CDR1 is LGHNA and CDR2 is YNFKEQ. CDR3 nucleotides: TGTGCCAGCCAGTATGGGGAGGAAGGGGGTACGCAGTATTTT. Translating gives CASQYGEEGGTQYF.

This clonotype appeared many times. DNA for the CDR3: TGTGCCAGCAGTGAAGGGGCACCTGGCTACGAGCAGTACTTC. It codes for CASSEGAPGYEQYF. This chain uses TRBV25-1 with TRBJ2-7; D might be TRBD1 (5 bases). The ends were cut back, 2 bases at V and 3 bases at J, with 11 bases in the middle. CDR1 is MGHDK, CDR2 SYGVNS, per germline. The CDR3 spans 14 residues.

In this sample, this clonotype turned up many times. This chain joins TRBV5-6 and TRBJ2-3, with TRBD2 identical over 11 bases. The V segment lost 4 bases and the J segment 4 bases; nucleotides outside the gene matches: 5. This CDR3 contains 15 residues. CDR1 and CDR2 from the germline V gene are SGHDT and YYEEEE. The CDR3 here is CASSPLAGGSDTQYF. The CDR3 DNA is TGTGCCAGCAGCCCCCTAGCGGGAGGTTCAGATACGCAGTATTTT.

This clonotype was observed many times. The chain couples TRBV12-3 or TRBV12-4 to TRBJ2-5, with unresolved D. Trimming took 6 bases from V and 5 from J, leaving 7 bases between them. The CDR3 loop spans 11 amino acids. CDR3: CASRAEETQYF. CDR3 DNA: TGTGCCAGCAGGGCTGAGGAGACCCAGTACTTC.

The V and J genes are TRBV9 and TRBJ1-2, with D unresolved. Trimming removed 3 bases at V and 6 bases at J, with 18 bases between. Germline V gene data show CDR1 as SGDLS and CDR2 as YYNGEE. The CDR3 is 15 amino acids. The CDR3: CASSEDGARRDGYTF. For the CDR3, the DNA is TGTGCCAGCAGCGAGGACGGAGCCCGCCGGGATGGCTACACCTTC.

This clonotype appeared many times. This sequence joins TRBV28 and TRBJ2-3; unclear D gene. CDR3 length: 12 amino acids. The V end lost 7 bases, the J end lost 6 bases, and 11 bases lay between the germline ends. The germline V gene encodes CDR1 MDHEN and CDR2 SYDVKM. Here the CDR3 DNA reads TGTGCCAGCACCACCCTTTTGGATACGCAGTATTTT. Its protein product is CASTTLLDTQYF.

The chain recombines TRBV28 with TRBJ2-5; a weak D match, TRBD2 (5 bases). The germline V gene has CDR1 MDHEN and CDR2 SYDVKM. V was shortened by 5 bases and J by 4 bases, with 17 bases between the two germline ends. CDR3 length equals 15 residues. This CDR3 is CASSPLRGLRETQYF. Written as DNA, the CDR3 is TGTGCCAGCAGTCCCCTACGGGGTCTCAGAGAGACCCAGTACTTC.

This clonotype came up many times. V is TRBV12-3 or TRBV12-4 and J is TRBJ2-3, with unresolved D. The CDR3 totals 13 residues. Trimming shortened V by 3 bases and J by 5 bases, and 9 bases separated the two germline ends. Here the CDR3 reads CASSLGVGDTQYF. The CDR3 region has the DNA TGTGCCAGCAGTTTGGGCGTCGGAGATACGCAGTATTTT.

This clonotype was seen ten or more times. This chain joins TRBV28 and TRBJ1-2; D possibly corresponds to TRBD1 (5 bases). Germline loops: CDR1 MDHEN, CDR2 SYDVKM. With 10 bases removed from V and 2 bases from J, the gap between germline ends came to 17 bases. This CDR3 has 14 amino acids. In DNA form, the CDR3 reads TGTGCCACCCTCGGGCACCAGGGAAACTATGGCTACACCTTC. Protein sequence: CATLGHQGNYGYTF.

In this sample, this clonotype turned up many times. CDR3 coding DNA: TGTGCCAGCAGTGGACGGACAAAGAACACCGGGGAGCTGTTTTTT. Amino acid sequence: CASSGRTKNTGELFF. The chain recombines TRBV2 with TRBJ2-2, with a possible D match to TRBD1 (5 bases). Germline CDR1 reads SNHLY; CDR2 reads FYNNEI. V dropped 4 bases and J dropped 1 base, with 10 bases sitting between them. The CDR3 has 15 residues.

The gene calls are TRBV20-1 and TRBJ2-2; maybe TRBD2 (8 bases). CDR1 is DFQATT and CDR2 is SNEGSKA in the germline V gene (reference sequence). The V end was cut by 7 bases, the J end by 1 base, with 13 bases between. This CDR3 has 14 amino acids. CDR3 sequence (DNA): TGCAGTGTAGCGGGACAGCTGAACACCGGGGAGCTGTTTTTT. This gives the protein CSVAGQLNTGELFF.

This clonotype was picked up many times. J is TRBJ2-7 and V is TRBV6-5, with D maybe TRBD1 (5 bases). The CDR3 has 17 amino acids. The V end lost 0 bases, the J end lost 1 base, and 16 bases lay between the germline ends. Per the germline V gene, CDR1 is MNHEY and CDR2 is SVGAGI. The CDR3: CASSYSSLFSGSYEQYF. DNA for the CDR3: TGTGCCAGCAGTTACTCTTCTCTCTTCTCAGGGTCCTACGAGCAGTACTTC.

This clonotype was counted a few times. A clone one base away is much larger, so this may be a read error. The final CDR3 position lacks the conserved phenylalanine or tryptophan, pointing to a likely read error. The chain joins TRBV20-1 to TRBJ2-1; TRBD2 agrees at 14 bases. The CDR3 covers 17 residues. The germline gives CDR1 DFQATT, CDR2 SNEGSKA (reference sequence). V shed 2 bases, J shed 2 bases, and the junction held 5 bases outside the gene matches. The CDR3 DNA sequence: TGCAGTGCTAGACCCCCGGGACTAGCGGGAGCCTACAATGAGCAGTTCCTC. Its protein is CSARPPGLAGAYNEQFL.

This clonotype has at least ten counts. J is TRBJ1-5 and V is TRBV30; no clear D. V lost 4 bases and J lost 7, with 17 bases in between. The CDR3 runs 14 residues. The V gene's germline CDR1 is GTSNPN and CDR2 SVGIG (reference sequence). The CDR3 nucleotides read TGTGCCTGGATGCCCCACCCAGGCCCCCAGCCCCAGCATTTT. Translation: CAWMPHPGPQPQHF.

This clonotype was picked up many times. J is TRBJ1-3 and V is TRBV11-2; D uncertain. V was trimmed by 6 bases and J by 2 bases, leaving 17 bases between them. The CDR3 runs to 16 residues. Germline V gives CDR1 SGHAT, CDR2 FQNNGV. CDR3 in amino acids: CASSILLTTAGNTIYF. CDR3 nucleotides: TGTGCCAGCAGTATCCTCTTGACAACCGCTGGAAACACCATATATTTT.

This clonotype was observed many times. The chain uses TRBV11-2 and TRBJ2-1, with TRBD1 identical over 10 bases. The junction had 8 bases not matched to a gene; V was cut back by 4 bases and J by 14 bases. Germline V gene lookup returns CDR1 SGHAT and CDR2 FQNNGV. CDR3 length: 13 residues. The CDR3 loop reads CASSSGQGLGEFF. The DNA for the CDR3 is TGTGCCAGCAGCTCGGGACAGGGGTTGGGGGAGTTCTTC.

This clonotype was recorded at least ten times. V and J are TRBV6-1 and TRBJ2-3; unclear D gene. With 5 bases removed from V and 3 bases from J, the gap between germline ends came to 9 bases. Germline values: CDR1 MNHNS, CDR2 SASEGT. This CDR3 spans 13 amino acids. The CDR3 DNA follows: TGTGCCAGCAGTTTCTCCGGGACAGATACGCAGTATTTT. It translates to CASSFSGTDTQYF.

The V and J genes are TRBV2 and TRBJ1-6; possibly TRBD1 for D (6 bases). The germline V and J ends were trimmed by 2 bases and 0 bases, with 8 bases remaining between them. The CDR3 has 16 amino acids. CDR1 and CDR2 from the germline V gene are SNHLY and FYNNEI. CDR3 sequence (DNA): TGTGCCAGCAGTGAAAGGGGGAGCTCCTATAATTCACCCCTCCACTTT. It is translated as CASSERGSSYNSPLHF.

This clonotype was seen ten or more times. V is TRBV12-3 or TRBV12-4 and J is TRBJ2-5; TRBD1 matches at 9 bases. Trimming took 5 bases from V and 5 from J; bases not matched to a gene: 6. The CDR3 covers 14 residues. CDR3 region: CASSPTGGGETQYF. As DNA, the CDR3 is TGTGCCAGCAGTCCCACAGGGGGCGGGGAGACCCAGTACTTC.

This sequence joins TRBV12-3 or TRBV12-4 and TRBJ2-6; D is perhaps TRBD2 (5 bases). Trimming removed 7 bases at V and 9 bases at J, with 10 bases between. The CDR3 totals 12 residues. CDR3 DNA sequence: TGTGCCAGCACCCTCCGGGACAACGTCCTGACTTTC. It codes for CASTLRDNVLTF.

This clonotype has just a few counts. The chain couples TRBV20-1 to TRBJ1-2; 7 bases are shared with TRBD1. V shed 4 bases, J shed 3 bases, and the junction held 5 bases outside the gene matches. CDR1 is DFQATT and CDR2 is SNEGSKA in the germline V gene (reference sequence). The CDR3 loop spans 13 amino acids. CDR3 in DNA: TGCAGTGCTACAACAGGGGCGGACTATGGCTACACCTTC. Protein product: CSATTGADYGYTF.

The gene calls are TRBV29-1 and TRBJ1-2, with 8 bases fitting TRBD1. With 3 bases clipped from V and 4 bases from J, the junction kept 7 bases outside the gene matches. CDR1 is SQVTM and CDR2 is ANQGSEA in the germline V gene. The CDR3 is 14 amino acids. This chain's CDR3 is CSVDVAGGGYGYTF. CDR3 DNA: TGCAGCGTTGATGTAGCAGGGGGCGGCTATGGCTACACCTTC.

This clonotype showed up just a few times. One end of the junction does not line up with germline, which may come from a read error. The rearrangement uses TRBV11-2 and TRBJ2-7; 12 nucleotides match TRBD2. The CDR3 runs 16 residues. Germline V CDR1 and CDR2: SGHAT, FQNNGV. The CDR3 sequence is CASSLDSRLAGAELYF. The DNA for the CDR3 is TGTGCCAGCAGCTTAGATAGCAGACTAGCGGGAGCCGAGCTGTACTTC.

With respect to this clonotype: One junction end does not reproduce the germline sequence, and a read error may be involved. The V and J genes are TRBV28 and TRBJ1-1, with D perhaps TRBD1 (5 bases). Germline CDR1 reads MDHEN; CDR2 reads SYDVKM. CDR3 size: 16 residues. CDR3: CTSSLSGRVINTEAFF. The CDR3 coding sequence is TGTACCAGCAGTTTAAGCGGCAGGGTAATAAACACTGAAGCTTTCTTT. Full variable domain (missing parts from reference TRBV28 and TRBJ1-1): DVKVTQSSRYLVKRTGEKVFLECVQDMDHENMFWYRQDPGLGLRLIYFSYDVKMKEKGDIPEGYSVSREKKERFSLILESASTNQTSMYLCTSSLSGRVINTEAFFGQGTRLTVV.

Turning to this clonotype: A much larger clone sits a single nucleotide away, making a read error possible. The chain uses TRBV5-1 and TRBJ2-7, with D possibly being TRBD1 (6 bases). Germline CDR1 SGHRS, CDR2 YFSETQ. V shed 2 bases and J shed 2 bases, with 11 bases lying between them. The CDR3 covers 14 residues. CDR3 protein: CASSFRDTTYEQYF. The CDR3, as DNA: TGCGCCAGCAGCTTCCGGGACACGACCTACGAGCAGTACTTC.

This clonotype was counted a few times. The rearrangement joins TRBV5-1 to TRBJ2-1; 12 nucleotides align to TRBD2. After removal of 4 bases from V and 4 bases from J, the junction contained 6 bases not matched to a gene. Germline CDR1 is SGHRS and CDR2 is YFSETQ. The CDR3 extends over 16 amino acids. The DNA of the CDR3 is TGCGCCAGCAGCCCTCTCCTAGCGGGAGGGTACAATGAGCAGTTCTTC. The encoded protein is CASSPLLAGGYNEQFF.